This is a list of T cell receptor beta chains from one sample in a study of T cell changes during pregnancy in multiple sclerosis. The table came from immunoSEQ multiplex PCR; TCRdb's copy has only in-frame clones and leaves some out. The sample includes about 56,000 clones, around nine tenths of them seen just once. This specimen was peripheral blood, taken in the first trimester of pregnancy. Every receptor here comes from a female donor in good health, enrolled as a control in a pregnancy study. CDR3s include the opening cysteine and the closing phenylalanine or tryptophan. D genes are given only for firm matches. Some rows mark clone size as missing; the rest say once, few, many or name a class of expanded clone.

>.|TRBJ2-3|TRBV6-1|TRBD1
TGTGCCAGCAGCCCAAGGACAGGCCCCACAGATACGCAGTATTTT
CASSPRTGPTDTQYF
>.|TRBJ1-3|TRBV30|TRBD1
TGTGCCTGGAGTGTATGGGCAGGGGGGACTGGAAACACCATATATTTT
CAWSVWAGGTGNTIYF
>.|TRBJ2-3|TRBV19|TRBD2
TGTGCCAGTAGCCCCTTCGGGACTAGCGGGGGGGCGGATACGCAGTATTTT
CASSPFGTSGGADTQYF
>.|TRBJ1-4|TRBV5-1|TRBD1
TGCGCCAGCAGCCCAGTCGGACAGGGGGCAGATAATGAAAAACTGTTTTTT
CASSPVGQGADNEKLFF
>.|TRBJ2-7|TRBV28|TRBD2
TGTGCCAGCAGCTTGGGACTAGCGAGCTACGAGCAGTACTTC
CASSLGLASYEQYF
>.|TRBJ2-1|TRBV29-1|TRBD2
TGCAGCGTTCACTGGACTAGTGGAGACTACAATGAGCAGTTCTTC
CSVHWTSGDYNEQFF
>.|TRBJ1-2|TRBV21-1|.
TGTGCCAGCAGCAATTACGACTTTAAGAGGGGCTACACCTTC
CASSNYDFKRGYTF
>.|TRBJ2-2|TRBV5-6|.
TGTGCCAGCAGGAGGGAGTTAGGGGAGCTGTTTTTT
CASRRELGELFF
>.|TRBJ1-1|TRBV21-1|.
TGTGCCAGCCTGAACAGGGGAGTTGGGCTGAACACTGAAGCTTTCTTT
CASLNRGVGLNTEAFF
>.|TRBJ2-5|TRBV5-4|.
TGTGCCAGCAGCCTATCCCAAGAGACCCAGTACTTC
CASSLSQETQYF
>.|TRBJ1-2|TRBV18|.
TGTGCCAGCTCACCAGGGAACAGGGATGGCTACACCTTC
CASSPGNRDGYTF
>.|TRBJ2-1|TRBV29-1|TRBD1
TGCAGCGTTGGGGGGGGACAGGGGGCAAATGAGCAGTTCTTC
CSVGGGQGANEQFF
>once|TRBJ1-1|TRBV7-9|.
TGTGCCAGCAGCTTATATCAGGGCCACACTGAAGCTTTCTTT
CASSLYQGHTEAFF
>.|TRBJ2-1|TRBV13|.
TGTGCCAGCAGCCTCAGCGAGAATGAGCAGTTCTTC
CASSLSENEQFF
>.|TRBJ2-7|TRBV7-9|.
TGTGCCAGCAGCTTGGAGAGCAGCTCCTACGAGCAGTACTTC
CASSLESSSYEQYF
>.|TRBJ2-7|TRBV27|.
TGTGCCAGCAGTTTAGCTATAGGGGCAGACTACGAGCAGTACTTC
CASSLAIGADYEQYF
>.|TRBJ2-6|TRBV5-1|TRBD1
TGCGCCAGCAGCTTGTTTGGGGGCCCCCCGGGACAGAACTCTGGGGCCAACGTCCTGACTTTC
CASSLFGGPPGQNSGANVLTF
>.|TRBJ1-1|TRBV2|TRBD1
TGTGCCAGGCGAAGACAGGGCAGCACTGAAGCTTTCTTT
CARRRQGSTEAFF
>.|TRBJ2-7|TRBV4-1|TRBD2
TGCGCCAGCAGCCAAGATGGGGGGGACTACGAGCAGTACTTC
CASSQDGGDYEQYF
>few|TRBJ1-4|TRBV11-2|.
TGTGCCAGCAGCAATATAAGGGGTACTAATGAAAAACTGTTTTTT
CASSNIRGTNEKLFF
>.|TRBJ1-2|TRBV19|.
TGTGCCACCCAAGGCAGGGGTTCCTATGGCTACACCTTC
CATQGRGSYGYTF
>.|TRBJ2-1|TRBV27|TRBD2
TGTGCCAGCAGCACGCCGTTCGGAAGTGAGCGGGATCGATCCTACAATGAGCAGTTCTTC
CASSTPFGSERDRSYNEQFF
>.|TRBJ1-1|TRBV21-1|.
TGTGCCAGCAGCAAGGGTATCCGGTCGGGGGGTCCCACTGAAGCTTTCTTT
CASSKGIRSGGPTEAFF
>.|TRBJ1-1|TRBV9|.
TGTGCCAGCAGCGTAAGTGCAGGAGGCACTGAAGCTTTCTTT
CASSVSAGGTEAFF
>.|TRBJ2-7|TRBV7-9|.
TGTGCCAGCAGCCCTGGAGGGGACGAGCAGTACTTC
CASSPGGDEQYF
>.|TRBJ1-4|TRBV25-1|.
TGTGCCAGCAGTGATGGAGGGCGCAACAACGAAAAACTGTTTTTT
CASSDGGRNNEKLFF